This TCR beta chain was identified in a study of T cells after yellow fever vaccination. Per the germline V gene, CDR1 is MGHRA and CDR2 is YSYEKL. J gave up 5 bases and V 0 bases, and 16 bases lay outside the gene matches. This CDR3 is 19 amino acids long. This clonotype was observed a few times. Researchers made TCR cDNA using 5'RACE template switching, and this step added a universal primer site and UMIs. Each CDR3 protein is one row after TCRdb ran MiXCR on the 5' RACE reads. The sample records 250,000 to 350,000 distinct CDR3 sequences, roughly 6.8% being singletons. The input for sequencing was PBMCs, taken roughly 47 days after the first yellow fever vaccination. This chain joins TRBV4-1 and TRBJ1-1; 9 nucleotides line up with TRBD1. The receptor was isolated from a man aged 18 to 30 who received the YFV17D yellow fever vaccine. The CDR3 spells CASSQDYPGTGSMSTEAFF. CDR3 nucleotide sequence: TGCGCCAGCAGCCAAGATTACCCCGGGACAGGGAGTATGAGTACTGAAGCTTTCTTT.